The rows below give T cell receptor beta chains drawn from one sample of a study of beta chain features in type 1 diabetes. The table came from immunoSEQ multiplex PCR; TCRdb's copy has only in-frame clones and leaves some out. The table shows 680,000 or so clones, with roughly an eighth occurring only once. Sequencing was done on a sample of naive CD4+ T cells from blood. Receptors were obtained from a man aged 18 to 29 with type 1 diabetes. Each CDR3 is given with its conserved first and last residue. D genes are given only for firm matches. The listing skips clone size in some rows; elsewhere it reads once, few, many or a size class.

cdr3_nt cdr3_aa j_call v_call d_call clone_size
TGCGCCAGCAGCGAAAGGGGCGGCGGCTACACCTTC CASSERGGGYTF TRBJ1-2 TRBV5-1 . .
TGTGCCAGCAGTTTAGGGGATTCACCCCTCCACTTT CASSLGDSPLHF TRBJ1-6 TRBV27 . few
TGCGCCAGCAGTCAACGGACAGGGGCCGTCAGATCGAACACCGGGGAGCTGTTTTTT CASSQRTGAVRSNTGELFF TRBJ2-2 TRBV23-1 TRBD1 few
TGTGCCAGTAGTTGGCAGCCTGGAAACACCATATATTTT CASSWQPGNTIYF TRBJ1-3 TRBV19 . few
TGTGCCAGCAGTTCGCTTGAGGGGGGGGTATCCTACGAGCAGTACTTC CASSSLEGGVSYEQYF TRBJ2-7 TRBV6-5 . .
TGTGCCAGCAGCTTAGCGGGCGGGAACACTGAAGCTTTCTTT CASSLAGGNTEAFF TRBJ1-1 TRBV7-9 . few
TGCAGCGTTGAAGGGTACACCTCTAACTATGGCTACACCTTC CSVEGYTSNYGYTF TRBJ1-2 TRBV29-1 . .
TGTGCCAGCAGTTACGTGGGAGGTAGGGAGCAGTTCTTC CASSYVGGREQFF TRBJ2-1 TRBV6-6 . .
TGCGCCAGCAGCTTGGGTTGGCTGGACAGGGGCACAGATACGCAGTATTTT CASSLGWLDRGTDTQYF TRBJ2-3 TRBV5-1 TRBD1 few
TGTGCCAGCAGCTTAGCGGAAGTTATCGACGAGCAGTACTTC CASSLAEVIDEQYF TRBJ2-7 TRBV7-8 . .
TGTGCCAGCAGTGAAGTTGGAATGAACACTGAAGCTTTCTTT CASSEVGMNTEAFF TRBJ1-1 TRBV25-1 . .
TGTGCCATCCCTGAAGGGGGAGGCGAGCGAGAAAAACTGTTTTTT CAIPEGGGEREKLFF TRBJ1-4 TRBV28 . .
TGTGCCAGCAGAGGACAGGGGCAAGAGACCCAGTACTTC CASRGQGQETQYF TRBJ2-5 TRBV5-4 TRBD1 few
TGTGCCATCAGTGAGGTCCGGAGCTCCTACAATGAGCAGTTCTTC CAISEVRSSYNEQFF TRBJ2-1 TRBV10-3 . few
TGTGCCTGGAGTGTTCCCTCCAGGACTAGCGGGGGGGCCTACGAGCAGTACTTC CAWSVPSRTSGGAYEQYF TRBJ2-7 TRBV30 TRBD2 few
TGTGCCAGTAGCCTACAGGGGATCTCCTACAATGAGCAGTTCTTC CASSLQGISYNEQFF TRBJ2-1 TRBV19 TRBD1 .
TGTGCCAGCTCAATCGACAGTGATAGCAATCAGCCCCAGCATTTT CASSIDSDSNQPQHF TRBJ1-5 TRBV18 . .
TGTGCCAGCACCCTGACGGGGGGCTTTGAGACCCAGTACTTC CASTLTGGFETQYF TRBJ2-5 TRBV28 . few
TGTGCCAGCAGTTTATCGCACACTAATGAAAAACTGTTTTTT CASSLSHTNEKLFF TRBJ1-4 TRBV27 . .
TGTGCCAGCAGTTACTCGGGGGAGGGCCCCGAGCAGTTCTTC CASSYSGEGPEQFF TRBJ2-1 TRBV6-5 TRBD2 few
TGTGCCAGCACCGCCAGGCGCGTCAGGTTGGAAAACTGCGAGCAGTACTTC CASTARRVRLENCEQYF TRBJ2-7 TRBV27 . .
TGTGCTAGTGGTTTGGGAGGGGGCTCAGATACGCAGTATTTT CASGLGGGSDTQYF TRBJ2-3 TRBV12-5 TRBD1 few
TGTGCCAGCAGCTTGGTGGAGGGGGAGAGCCAGTACTTC CASSLVEGESQYF TRBJ2-7 TRBV7-9 . few
TGTGCCAGCAGCGTGGAGTACACAGATACGCAGTATTTT CASSVEYTDTQYF TRBJ2-3 TRBV9 . few
TGTGCCAGCAGCTCAAGTCAGGGCGGCGAAAAACTGTTTTTT CASSSSQGGEKLFF TRBJ1-4 TRBV11-2 . .
TGTGCCTGGAGTGTAGAGTTGGGGGGAGATGGCTACACCTTC CAWSVELGGDGYTF TRBJ1-2 TRBV30 . few
TGTGCCAGCAGTGTTGACGGCTACGAGCAGTACTTC CASSVDGYEQYF TRBJ2-7 TRBV2 . .
TGTGCCAGCAGTCAACAGGGGACCACAGATACGCAGTATTTT CASSQQGTTDTQYF TRBJ2-3 TRBV2 TRBD1 .
TGTGCCAGCAGCTTAGTTCTGGGCAACACTGAAGCTTTCTTT CASSLVLGNTEAFF TRBJ1-1 TRBV7-9 . few
TGTGCCAGCAGTTTCCGGGACAGACCTGAAAAACTGTTTTTT CASSFRDRPEKLFF TRBJ1-4 TRBV6-5 TRBD1 .
TGTGCCAGCAGCCCCAGTAGGGGGACAGTTCGCAGACCCCTCCACTTT CASSPSRGTVRRPLHF TRBJ1-6 TRBV11-2 TRBD1 .
TGTGCCATCAGTGATCTTCACACTGAAGCTTTCTTT CAISDLHTEAFF TRBJ1-1 TRBV10-3 . few
TGTGCCAGCAGTTATTGGAGTCGGACCGGGGAGCTGTTTTTT CASSYWSRTGELFF TRBJ2-2 TRBV6-5 . .
TGTGCCAGCAGCCCGAATGGGGTGTGGGGGGGCCCACAGCCCCAGCATTTT CASSPNGVWGGPQPQHF TRBJ1-5 TRBV11-2 . few
TGTGCCAGCAGCTTCGGGCCGCGCAGAACCAATTCACCCCTCCACTTT CASSFGPRRTNSPLHF TRBJ1-6 TRBV7-2 . few
TGTGCCAGCAGCTCCTCAGGGCGTGGGATCACAGATACGCAGTATTTT CASSSSGRGITDTQYF TRBJ2-3 TRBV11-2 . few
TGTGCCATCAGTGACGGGGAGTCTGGAAACACCATATATTTT CAISDGESGNTIYF TRBJ1-3 TRBV10-3 . few
TGTGCCAGCAGTGAAGGGACAGGGAAGAATGAAAAACTGTTTTTT CASSEGTGKNEKLFF TRBJ1-4 TRBV25-1 TRBD1 few
TGTGCCCTAACGACAGGGGGTGGCTACACCTTC CALTTGGGYTF TRBJ1-2 TRBV30 TRBD1 .
TGTGCCAGCGGAACAGGGAGAAACACTGAAGCTTTCTTT CASGTGRNTEAFF TRBJ1-1 TRBV6-5 . few
TGCAGTGCCGTGGAAGGGAATGGCTACACCTTC CSAVEGNGYTF TRBJ1-2 TRBV20-1 . few
TGCAGCGTTGCTAAACCCGGACAGGGTATCTATGGCTACACCTTC CSVAKPGQGIYGYTF TRBJ1-2 TRBV29-1 TRBD1 few
TGTGCCAGCTCACAAGGACAGGGACTCCTTAATGAAAAACTGTTTTTT CASSQGQGLLNEKLFF TRBJ1-4 TRBV18 TRBD1 few
TGTGCCAGTCGTCTTGCCAGCCAGGGTCCTCTAGCCTTC CASRLASQGPLAF TRBJ1-2 TRBV2 . few
TGCAGCGTTGAGGCTAGCGGGGGGCGAGAGACCCAGTACTTC CSVEASGGRETQYF TRBJ2-5 TRBV29-1 TRBD2 .
TGTGCCAGCAGATCGACAGGTACAGATACGCAGTATTTT CASRSTGTDTQYF TRBJ2-3 TRBV28 . .
TGTGCCAGCGGGCCGGGGGGCACAGATACGCAGTATTTT CASGPGGTDTQYF TRBJ2-3 TRBV27 . .
TGCAGCGTTGAACTAACGAGGAACACCCGGTCCCCTGGGGAGCAGTACTTC CSVELTRNTRSPGEQYF TRBJ2-7 TRBV29-1 . .
TGTGCCAGCAGCTTAGCTCCCCCTAGCGGGGGGGCCCAAGAGACCCAGTACTTC CASSLAPPSGGAQETQYF TRBJ2-5 TRBV7-6 TRBD2 few
TGTGCCAGCAGCGTAGCATCAGGGGGCTACAATGAGCAGTTCTTC CASSVASGGYNEQFF TRBJ2-1 TRBV9 TRBD1 .
TGTGCCTGGAGTGTACTGACTAGTTATGGCTACACCTTC CAWSVLTSYGYTF TRBJ1-2 TRBV30 . .